Presented here are 32 T cell receptor beta chains from one specimen sequenced in a study of T cells and Merkel cell carcinoma outcomes. Sequencing used immunoSEQ multiplex PCR; TCRdb keeps in-frame clones, though not all of them. The sample holds 11,000 to 15,000 clones, roughly 92% seen once. Sequenced sample: tumor tissue from Merkel cell carcinoma. All receptors come from a human donor with Merkel cell carcinoma.

This clone is a singleton in its sample. An end of the junction does not agree with germline; a read error may underlie this. Additional DNA sequences in this sample encode the identical CDR3. The chain has TRBV7-3 and TRBJ2-7, with D perhaps TRBD2 (6 bases). Germline loops: CDR1 SGHTA, CDR2 FQGTGA. The CDR3 length is 14 residues. The DNA of the CDR3 is TGTGCTAGCAGTCCCATGGGGGGACTCTACGAGCAGTACTTC. Protein: CASSPMGGLYEQYF.

The chain couples TRBV5-1 to TRBJ2-7, with 10 bases lining up with TRBD1. This CDR3 spans 16 amino acids. The germline CDR1 and CDR2 sequences are SGHRS and YFSETQ. The J segment lost 4 bases and the V segment lost 4 bases, leaving 11 bases of the junction unmatched. In DNA form, the CDR3 reads TGCGCCAGCAGCCGTACCCCCGGACAGGGGGATTACGAGCAGTACTTC. It is translated as CASSRTPGQGDYEQYF.

This chain uses TRBV15 with TRBJ2-3; D possibly corresponds to TRBD1 (6 bases). The ends were cut back, 5 bases at V and 0 bases at J, with 15 bases in the middle. Germline CDR1 reads LNHNV; CDR2 reads YYDKDF (reference sequence). The CDR3 runs 16 residues. CDR3 protein: CATSLDRPDSTDTQYF. The CDR3 DNA sequence: TGTGCCACCAGCCTCGACAGGCCCGATAGCACAGATACGCAGTATTTT. Full variable domain (outside the CDR3, taken from reference TRBV15 and TRBJ2-3): DAMVIQNPRYQVTQFGKPVTLSCSQTLNHNVMYWYQQKSSQAPKLLFHYYDKDFNNEADTPDNFQSRRPNTSFCFLDIRSPGLGDTAMYLCATSLDRPDSTDTQYFGPGTRLTVL.

This clone occurred a few times. The chain joins TRBV5-1 to TRBJ2-1, with 13 bases matching TRBD2. This CDR3 is 15 amino acids long. From germline, CDR1 is SGHRS and CDR2 YFSETQ. J gave up 10 bases and V 4 bases, and 8 bases lay outside the gene matches. CDR3 DNA: TGCGCCAGCAGCGCAAATGGACTAGCGGGGGCCGAGCAGTTCTTC. Translation gives CASSANGLAGAEQFF.

This rearrangement joins TRBV27 to TRBJ2-1; D is unclear. The CDR3 spans 12 residues. Germline V gene data show CDR1 as MNHEY and CDR2 as SMNVEV (reference sequence). V was clipped by 5 bases and J by 4 bases, with 6 bases between them. The CDR3 DNA is TGTGCCAGCAGTATCCGTTACAATGAGCAGTTCTTC. It codes for CASSIRYNEQFF.

V usage is TRBV5-1 and J usage is TRBJ2-2, with D maybe TRBD1 (6 bases). V was cut by 4 bases and J by 5 bases, with 18 bases left in between. In germline, CDR1 is SGHRS, CDR2 YFSETQ. The CDR3 is 16 amino acids. In nucleotides, the CDR3 is TGCGCCAGCAGCCCGGATGGACAGCTGGGGACCGGGGAGCTGTTTTTT. Translating it yields CASSPDGQLGTGELFF.

The chain has TRBV4-2 and TRBJ2-2; TRBD2 agrees at 9 bases. This CDR3 comprises 17 residues. J lost 6 bases, V lost 1 base, and 9 bases had no gene match. The germline CDR1 and CDR2 sequences are LGHNA and YNFKEQ. The chain's CDR3 is CASSQVSGGGEPGELFF. The CDR3, as DNA: TGTGCCAGCAGCCAAGTTTCGGGCGGGGGGGAACCCGGGGAGCTGTTTTTT.

V and J are TRBV30 and TRBJ1-1; possible D gene TRBD1, 5 bases. V was pared by 2 bases and J by 5 bases, with 15 bases between. The CDR3 totals 14 residues. Germline CDR1 and CDR2: GTSNPN and SVGIG (reference sequence). CDR3 sequence reads: CAWSRIQGNTEAFF. For the CDR3, the DNA is TGTGCCTGGAGTCGGATCCAGGGAAATACTGAAGCTTTCTTT.

The rearrangement joins TRBV18 to TRBJ2-7; D is unresolved. The CDR3 is 12 amino acids. The V gene lost 2 bases and the J gene lost 6 bases, with 8 bases spanning the gap. The germline V gene has CDR1 KGHSH and CDR2 LQKENI. As DNA, the CDR3 is TGTGCCAGCTCACCAAGGTGGGGCGAGCAGTACTTC. Its translation is CASSPRWGEQYF.

The chain carries TRBV6-5 and TRBJ2-4, with 7 bases matching TRBD1. V trimming: 6 bases; J trimming: 8 bases; junction bases outside the gene matches: 7. From germline, CDR1 is MNHEY and CDR2 SVGAGI. The CDR3 length is 13 residues. CDR3 DNA: TGTGCCAGCAGGAGACAGGGACGGGACATTCAGTACTTC. This sequence encodes CASRRQGRDIQYF.

The chain combines TRBV11-2 with TRBJ1-2; a weak D match, TRBD1 (5 bases). The V end was cut by 8 bases, the J end by 8 bases, with 12 bases between. Germline V gives CDR1 SGHAT, CDR2 FQNNGV. The CDR3 sequence is 11 residues long. This chain's CDR3 is CASGPWGGYTF. CDR3 coding DNA: TGTGCCAGCGGGCCCTGGGGGGGCTACACCTTC. Variable domain in full (rest from reference TRBV11-2 and TRBJ1-2): EAGVAQSPRYKIIEKRQSVAFWCNPISGHATLYWYQQILGQGPKLLIQFQNNGVVDDSQLPKDRFSAERLKGVDSTLKIQPAKLEDSAVYLCASGPWGGYTFGSGTRLTVV.

The chain combines TRBV7-2 with TRBJ2-5; D is possibly TRBD1 or TRBD2 (5 bases each). The CDR3 runs 16 residues. With 5 bases removed from V and 5 bases from J, the gap between germline ends came to 21 bases. Germline assignment: CDR1 SGHTA and CDR2 FQGNSA. CDR3 in amino acids: CASSPAGLGTVETQYF. DNA for the CDR3: TGTGCCAGCAGCCCAGCTGGCCTAGGGACGGTGGAGACCCAGTACTTC.

This clone was observed a handful of times. The chain couples TRBV5-1 to TRBJ1-5; no firm D call. CDR1 is SGHRS and CDR2 is YFSETQ in the germline V gene. The ends were cut back, 0 bases at V and 0 bases at J, with 10 bases in the middle. CDR3 length equals 16 residues. Written as DNA, the CDR3 is TGCGCCAGCAGCTTGGCAGCTAGTTATAGCAATCAGCCCCAGCATTTT. Its protein is CASSLAASYSNQPQHF. Full variable domain (outside the CDR3, taken from reference TRBV5-1 and TRBJ1-5): KAGVTQTPRYLIKTRGQQVTLSCSPISGHRSVSWYQQTPGQGLQFLFEYFSETQRNKGNFPGRFSGRQFSNSRSEMNVSTLELGDSALYLCASSLAASYSNQPQHFGDGTRLSIL.

This chain joins TRBV2 and TRBJ1-1; 8 nucleotides line up with TRBD1. Germline CDR1 reads SNHLY; CDR2 reads FYNNEI. The CDR3 totals 14 residues. Trimming cost V 7 bases and J 2 bases; bases outside gene matches: 6. CDR3 DNA sequence: TGTGCCAGCAATAGACAGGGGATAAACACTGAAGCTTTCTTT. Protein product: CASNRQGINTEAFF. The whole variable domain, remainder taken from reference TRBV2 and TRBJ1-1, is EPEVTQTPSHQVTQMGQEVILRCVPISNHLYFYWYRQILGQKVEFLVSFYNNEISEKSEIFDDQFSVERPDGSNFTLKIRSTKLEDSAMYFCASNRQGINTEAFFGQGTRLTVV.

The V call is TRBV2, the J call TRBJ2-1; 12 positions match TRBD2. Germline trimming cut 4 bases from V and 6 bases from J; bases unmatched to any gene: 4. The germline CDR1 and CDR2 sequences are SNHLY and FYNNEI. The CDR3 is made up of 15 amino acids. The DNA for the CDR3 is TGTGCCAGCAGTGTAGAGGGACTAGCGGGCAATGAGCAGTTCTTC. This gives the protein CASSVEGLAGNEQFF.

V usage is TRBV30 and J usage is TRBJ2-1, with 9 bases lining up with TRBD2. The CDR3 has 15 residues. Germline loops: CDR1 GTSNPN, CDR2 SVGIG (reference sequence). The trim removed 3 bases at V and 3 bases at J, leaving 6 bases unmatched. In DNA form, the CDR3 reads TGTGCCTGGAGCCGTCTAGCGGGGATCTACAATGAGCAGTTCTTC. This encodes CAWSRLAGIYNEQFF.

This clone showed up just a few times. The V gene is TRBV5-4, the J gene TRBJ2-3, with TRBD1 identical over 8 bases. Germline trimming cut 7 bases from V and 3 bases from J; bases unmatched to any gene: 7. The CDR3 totals 14 residues. Germline V gives CDR1 SGHNT, CDR2 YYREEE (reference sequence). The CDR3 DNA reads as TGTGCCAGCGGCGACAGGGGCGATACAGATACGCAGTATTTT. Its translation is CASGDRGDTDTQYF.

V and J are TRBV5-1 and TRBJ2-5; D possibly corresponds to TRBD2 (6 bases). V gave up 0 bases and J gave up 5 bases, with 11 bases separating them. CDR3 length equals 14 residues. Per germline, CDR1 SGHRS and CDR2 YFSETQ. CDR3 sequence: CASSLGGGSETQYF. In DNA form, the CDR3 reads TGCGCCAGCAGCTTGGGGGGAGGATCGGAGACCCAGTACTTC.

This sequence joins TRBV5-4 and TRBJ1-1; perhaps TRBD1 as D (5 bases). The ends were cut back, 0 bases at V and 0 bases at J, with 9 bases in the middle. The V gene's germline CDR1 is SGHNT and CDR2 YYREEE (reference sequence). This CDR3 has 15 residues. The CDR3 spells CASSLVGGMNTEAFF. The CDR3 bases are TGTGCCAGCAGCTTGGTTGGGGGTATGAACACTGAAGCTTTCTTT.

The rearrangement uses TRBV5-4 and TRBJ2-3, with 11 positions matching TRBD2. V lost 4 bases, J lost 2 bases, and 9 bases stayed unmatched. Germline assignment: CDR1 SGHNT and CDR2 YYREEE (reference sequence). This CDR3 comprises 17 residues. This CDR3 is CASSQSTSGDNTDTQYF. The CDR3 coding sequence is TGTGCCAGCAGCCAATCGACTAGCGGGGATAACACAGATACGCAGTATTTT.

This rearrangement joins TRBV5-1 to TRBJ2-7; D may correspond to TRBD1 or TRBD2 (5 bases each). CDR1 SGHRS and CDR2 YFSETQ come from the germline V gene. This CDR3 has 15 residues. Between the trimmed V and J ends, which lost 0 bases and 1 base, there was a span of 11 bases. CDR3 coding DNA: TGCGCCAGCAGCTTGGCCGGGGCGCGATCCTACGAGCAGTACTTC. Its protein product is CASSLAGARSYEQYF. The full variable domain, rest sourced from reference TRBV5-1 and TRBJ2-7, is KAGVTQTPRYLIKTRGQQVTLSCSPISGHRSVSWYQQTPGQGLQFLFEYFSETQRNKGNFPGRFSGRQFSNSRSEMNVSTLELGDSALYLCASSLAGARSYEQYFGPGTRLTVT.

CDR3 loop: CASSQDRVSGREAFF. The CDR3 coding sequence is TGCGCCAGCAGCCAAGATAGGGTGTCGGGCAGGGAAGCTTTCTTT. The chain uses TRBV4-3 and TRBJ1-1; D is undetermined. The CDR3 is made up of 15 amino acids. Germline-derived CDR1 and CDR2 are LGHNA and YSLEER. Trimming removed 0 bases from V and 8 bases from J, with 16 bases in between.

The table lists this clone with a few counts. The V call is TRBV7-2, the J call TRBJ2-7; 12 bases match TRBD2. This CDR3 region has 15 residues. V was clipped by 5 bases and J by 4 bases; unmatched bases: 6. Per germline, CDR1 SGHTA and CDR2 FQGNSA. The CDR3 nucleotides are TGTGCCAGCAGCACGTCGACTAGCGGGGGATACGAGCAGTACTTC. Translated: CASSTSTSGGYEQYF.

V usage is TRBV11-2 and J usage is TRBJ2-1; TRBD1 matches at 7 bases. CDR1 is SGHAT, CDR2 FQNNGV, per germline. This CDR3 has 14 amino acids. The V gene end was trimmed by 1 base and the J gene end by 3 bases; junction bases not matched to a gene: 0. The CDR3 reads CASSLGQGYNEQFF. The CDR3 DNA reads as TGTGCCAGCAGCTTAGGACAGGGCTACAATGAGCAGTTCTTC.

The V and J genes are TRBV29-1 and TRBJ2-1, with 8 positions matching TRBD1. The germline V gene has CDR1 SQVTM and CDR2 ANQGSEA. The J segment lost 4 bases and the V segment lost 5 bases, leaving 10 bases of the junction unmatched. This CDR3 comprises 15 residues. The CDR3 loop is CSVPSGGGRYNEQFF. Here the CDR3 DNA reads TGCAGCGTTCCTTCAGGGGGCGGTCGGTACAATGAGCAGTTCTTC.

This chain links TRBV7-9 with TRBJ2-7, with 10 bases aligning to TRBD1. The V gene end was trimmed by 4 bases and the J gene end by 3 bases; junction bases not matched to a gene: 6. The CDR3 totals 15 residues. In germline, CDR1 is SEHNR, CDR2 FQNEAQ (reference sequence). CDR3 sequence reads: CASSSWTGGNYEQYF. The CDR3 nucleotides are TGTGCCAGCAGCTCCTGGACAGGGGGGAACTACGAGCAGTACTTC.

The chain carries TRBV18 and TRBJ2-1, with D tentatively TRBD1 or TRBD2 (5 bases each). V dropped 3 bases and J dropped 0 bases, with 15 bases sitting between them. CDR1 and CDR2 (germline): KGHSH, LQKENI. The CDR3 runs 17 residues. The CDR3 is CASSPGPVFLSYNEQFF. The CDR3 DNA sequence: TGTGCCAGCTCACCGGGACCCGTCTTTCTCTCCTACAATGAGCAGTTCTTC.

The rearrangement joins TRBV5-4 to TRBJ2-1, with 9 bases lining up with TRBD1. With 4 bases clipped from V and 0 bases from J, the junction kept 5 bases outside the gene matches. The CDR3 loop spans 16 amino acids. Germline V CDR1 and CDR2: SGHNT, YYREEE (reference sequence). DNA of the CDR3: TGTGCCAGCAGCCCCCGGGACAGGGTCTCCTACAATGAGCAGTTCTTC. Its protein product is CASSPRDRVSYNEQFF.

As for this clone: The junction departs from germline at one end; a sequencing error may be responsible. This rearrangement joins TRBV5-1 to TRBJ1-1, with 8 bases identical to TRBD1. Germline CDR1 is SGHRS and CDR2 is YFSETQ. The CDR3 totals 14 residues. The CDR3 sequence: CANSYDRGNTEAFF. The CDR3 bases are TGCGCCAACAGCTACGACAGGGGCAACACTGAAGCTTTCTTT.

The chain couples TRBV4-2 to TRBJ2-7; D not certain. The CDR3 extends over 14 amino acids. From germline, CDR1 is LGHNA and CDR2 YNFKEQ. Trimming took 1 base from V and 5 from J, leaving 12 bases between them. This chain's CDR3 is CASSQVPFDNEQYF. CDR3 coding DNA: TGTGCCAGCAGCCAAGTCCCCTTCGACAACGAGCAGTACTTC.

For this clone: Other DNA sequences within the sample encode an identical CDR3. V gene TRBV15 combines with J gene TRBJ2-3; D gene uncertain. Trimming cost V 1 base and J 2 bases, with 7 bases left between them. CDR3 size: 14 residues. Germline lookup yields CDR1 LNHNV and CDR2 YYDKDF (reference sequence). Written as DNA, the CDR3 is TGTGCCACCAGCAGAGGGTCTCCCACAGATACGCAGTATTTT. This sequence encodes CATSRGSPTDTQYF.

This clone was counted between two and nine times. The V call is TRBV6-1, the J call TRBJ2-3, with TRBD1 as a possible D gene (5 bases). V lost 2 bases and J 1 base, leaving 7 bases between the germline ends. The CDR3 is made up of 14 amino acids. Germline CDR1 is MNHNS and CDR2 is SASEGT. The DNA for the CDR3 is TGTGCCAGCAGTGAAAACAGGCGCACAGATACGCAGTATTTT. As protein: CASSENRRTDTQYF.